Following are 23 T cell receptor beta chains from one sample sequenced in a study of cytomegalovirus exposure and HLA in healthy donors. PCR was performed using 60 Vbeta and 13 Jbeta primers. Clones were sequenced by immunoSEQ multiplex PCR, and TCRdb holds only the in-frame ones, with some missing. The data hold just over 150,000 clones, with roughly 78% observed a single time. The sample consisted of PBMCs. These receptors came from a middle-aged woman in good health and CMV-seronegative.

CDR3 DNA: TGTGCCAGCAGCCTCCGGGGGACCACTTTGTCGGATACGCAGTATTTT. It specifies CASSLRGTTLSDTQYF. The chain recombines TRBV5-4 with TRBJ2-3, with D perhaps TRBD2 (6 bases). Germline CDR1 reads SGHNT; CDR2 reads YYREEE (reference sequence). The CDR3 is made up of 16 amino acids. V lost 4 bases and J 6 bases, leaving 21 bases between the germline ends.

The V and J genes are TRBV9 and TRBJ2-3, with 10 bases fitting TRBD1. CDR3 size: 14 residues. V lost 7 bases to trimming and J lost 2 bases; unmatched junction nucleotides: 4. Per the germline V gene, CDR1 is SGDLS and CDR2 is YYNGEE. Here the CDR3 reads CASGTGVITDTQYF. The CDR3 DNA reads TGTGCCAGCGGGACAGGGGTTATCACAGATACGCAGTATTTT.

The V gene is TRBV18, the J gene TRBJ1-1; D call uncertain. CDR1 and CDR2 from the germline V gene are KGHSH and LQKENI. V lost 3 bases and J lost 6, with 14 bases in between. The length of the CDR3 is 14 residues. CDR3 amino acids: CASSPAFGDPEAFF. CDR3 nucleotides: TGTGCCAGCTCACCTGCCTTTGGAGATCCTGAAGCTTTCTTT.

V is TRBV29-1 and J is TRBJ1-5, with D possibly matching TRBD1 (5 bases). The CDR3 contains 13 residues. Germline V gene lookup returns CDR1 SQVTM and CDR2 ANQGSEA. The V gene lost 5 bases and the J gene lost 5 bases, with 13 bases spanning the gap. This CDR3 reads CSVTDSRYQPQHF. CDR3 nucleotide sequence: TGCAGCGTTACAGACAGCCGCTATCAGCCCCAGCATTTT.

The rearrangement uses TRBV5-6 and TRBJ2-1; D perhaps matches TRBD2 (7 bases). V lost 3 bases and J lost 13, with 23 bases in between. The CDR3 is 15 amino acids. Germline CDR1 is SGHDT and CDR2 is YYEEEE. Here the CDR3 reads CASSYIPPKGGPQFF. As DNA, the CDR3 is TGTGCCAGCAGCTATATCCCCCCCAAGGGGGGGCCTCAGTTCTTC.

The genes are TRBV5-4 and TRBJ1-2, with 7 positions matching TRBD1. Looked up from germline, CDR1 is SGHNT and CDR2 is YYREEE (reference sequence). With 0 bases clipped from V and 14 bases from J, the junction kept 7 bases outside the gene matches. The CDR3 is made up of 12 amino acids. For the CDR3, the DNA is TGTGCCAGCAGCTTGGTTAGCGGCAGGGGGACCTTC. Translated, it gives CASSLVSGRGTF. The whole variable domain, remainder taken from reference TRBV5-4 and TRBJ1-2, is ETGVTQSPTHLIKTRGQQVTLRCSSQSGHNTVSWYQQALGQGPQFIFQYYREEENGRGNFPPRFSGLQFPNYSSELNVNALELDDSALYLCASSLVSGRGTFGSGTRLTVV.

In DNA form, the CDR3 reads TGTGCCAGCAGCAAGGACCGGGGGAATTCACCCCTCCACTTT. Translation: CASSKDRGNSPLHF. The chain combines TRBV6-5 with TRBJ1-6; possibly TRBD1 for D (5 bases). The CDR3 runs to 14 residues. Germline loops: CDR1 MNHEY, CDR2 SVGAGI. Deletions cut 6 bases from V and 7 bases from J, with 13 bases between.

The J gene is TRBJ2-1, the V gene TRBV5-1; 9 bases fit TRBD2. V gave up 3 bases and J gave up 9 bases; unmatched junction bases: 10. This CDR3 spans 15 amino acids. In germline, CDR1 is SGHRS, CDR2 YFSETQ. The CDR3, as DNA: TGCGCCAGCAGCTGGCTCGCGAGCGGGGGGATTGAGCAGTTCTTC. Protein product: CASSWLASGGIEQFF.

The V and J genes are TRBV5-4 and TRBJ2-5; tentative D call: TRBD2 (6 bases). The J call may be incorrect, as the DNA end agrees better with TRBJ2-7. Looked up from germline, CDR1 is SGHNT and CDR2 is YYREEE (reference sequence). The CDR3 totals 16 residues. CDR3 region: CASSLALHGGSYEQYF. Here the CDR3 DNA reads TGTGCCAGCAGCTTGGCCCTCCATGGGGGGTCCTACGAGCAGTACTTC.

The V call is TRBV6-1, the J call TRBJ2-3; 15 nucleotides agree with TRBD2. There are 18 residues in the CDR3. Germline CDR1 and CDR2: MNHNS and SASEGT. With V trimmed by 4 bases and J by 4 bases, 9 bases remained unmatched. The CDR3 DNA is TGTGCCAGCAGTGGCGGACTAGCGGGGGGGGTGGGCTCAGATACGCAGTATTTT. Translation: CASSGGLAGGVGSDTQYF.

The chain has TRBV20-1 and TRBJ1-2; 8 bases line up with TRBD1. Germline CDR1 DFQATT, CDR2 SNEGSKA (reference sequence). The junction had 5 bases not matched to a gene; V was cut back by 7 bases and J by 7 bases. This CDR3 is built from 11 residues. DNA of the CDR3: TGCAGTGTAAGGACAGGGCGTGGCTACACCTTC. Translating it yields CSVRTGRGYTF.

This chain connects TRBV4-1 to TRBJ1-2, with D possibly TRBD1 on 5 matching bases. Germline loops: CDR1 MGHRA, CDR2 YSYEKL. CDR3 size: 16 residues. The V end lost 4 bases, the J end lost 8 bases, and 23 bases lay between the germline ends. Here the CDR3 DNA reads TGCGCCAGCAGCCCACTCCACTTTACAGGCCAGAGAGGCTACACCTTC. As protein: CASSPLHFTGQRGYTF.

V is TRBV4-1 and J is TRBJ2-3; 11 positions match TRBD2. This CDR3 has 19 residues. The germline V gene has CDR1 MGHRA and CDR2 YSYEKL. V trimming: 3 bases; J trimming: 5 bases; junction bases outside the gene matches: 16. In nucleotides, the CDR3 is TGCGCCAGCAGCCACAGACGCTTCATAGCGGGGGGGCCCGGAGATACGCAGTATTTT. It translates to CASSHRRFIAGGPGDTQYF.

J is TRBJ1-5 and V is TRBV11-2; D not certain. The ends were cut back, 3 bases at V and 1 base at J, with 10 bases in the middle. Germline V gene data show CDR1 as SGHAT and CDR2 as FQNNGV. The CDR3 sequence is 15 residues long. The CDR3 loop is CASSLEGGSNQPQHF. In DNA form, the CDR3 reads TGTGCCAGCAGCTTGGAGGGCGGGAGCAATCAGCCCCAGCATTTT.

This chain joins TRBV7-9 and TRBJ1-4, with D unclear. V was trimmed by 0 bases and J by 7 bases, leaving 9 bases between them. Germline CDR1 is SEHNR and CDR2 is FQNEAQ (reference sequence). The CDR3 loop spans 14 amino acids. DNA of the CDR3: TGTGCCAGCAGCTTAGCGGGCCAGATTGAAAAACTGTTTTTT. Translating it yields CASSLAGQIEKLFF.

This clone was picked up one time. The junction shows a germline mismatch at one end, possibly a read error. J is TRBJ2-7 and V is TRBV2; D may match TRBD1 or TRBD2 (7 bases each). Germline V gene sequence: CDR1 SNHLY, CDR2 FYNNEI. The CDR3 runs 14 residues. The CDR3 sequence: CASREAGQSYEQYF. In nucleotides, the CDR3 is TGTGCCAGCAGAGAAGCGGGACAGTCCTACGAGCAGTACTTC.

The V call is TRBV14, the J call TRBJ2-3, with D perhaps matching TRBD2 (6 bases). Trimming stripped 2 bases from V and 6 bases from J, with 12 bases between. The CDR3 runs to 14 residues. Germline assignment: CDR1 SGHDN and CDR2 FVKESK. The CDR3 sequence is CASSQQRVWDTQYF. CDR3 sequence (DNA): TGTGCCAGCAGCCAACAGCGGGTGTGGGATACGCAGTATTTT.

This clone appeared a few times. J is TRBJ1-2 and V is TRBV4-1; 11 bases align to TRBD1. This CDR3 contains 18 residues. CDR1 and CDR2 (germline): MGHRA, YSYEKL. V shed 3 bases and J 0 bases; nucleotides not matched to a gene: 9. CDR3 in DNA: TGCGCCAGCAGCCAGTGGGACAGGGGGGCAATAACTAACTATGGCTACACCTTC. Translation gives CASSQWDRGAITNYGYTF.

This clone was seen only a few times. V is TRBV5-4 and J is TRBJ2-1; 7 bases map to TRBD2. Germline loops: CDR1 SGHNT, CDR2 YYREEE (reference sequence). CDR3 length equals 14 residues. Trimming took 5 bases from V and 9 from J; bases not matched to a gene: 11. This CDR3 is CASRVMGGGFEQFF. The CDR3 DNA is TGTGCCAGCAGAGTCATGGGCGGGGGTTTTGAGCAGTTCTTC.

This rearrangement joins TRBV5-1 to TRBJ2-3; TRBD1 might be the D (5 bases). CDR1 is SGHRS and CDR2 is YFSETQ in the germline V gene. This CDR3 is built from 14 residues. With 1 base removed from V and 2 bases from J, the gap between germline ends came to 8 bases. CDR3 loop: CASSLNRNTDTQYF. The CDR3 region has the DNA TGCGCCAGCAGCTTGAACAGGAACACAGATACGCAGTATTTT.

V and J are TRBV5-1 and TRBJ2-7, with TRBD2 matching 13 bases. Germline V gives CDR1 SGHRS, CDR2 YFSETQ. V shed 4 bases and J 0 bases; nucleotides not matched to a gene: 4. The CDR3 is 16 amino acids. The CDR3 bases are TGCGCCAGCAGCAAGGGACTAGCGGGGCCCTCCTACGAGCAGTACTTC. This sequence encodes CASSKGLAGPSYEQYF. The full variable domain, rest sourced from reference TRBV5-1 and TRBJ2-7, is KAGVTQTPRYLIKTRGQQVTLSCSPISGHRSVSWYQQTPGQGLQFLFEYFSETQRNKGNFPGRFSGRQFSNSRSEMNVSTLELGDSALYLCASSKGLAGPSYEQYFGPGTRLTVT.

This chain uses TRBV5-6 with TRBJ2-1; D unclear. CDR1 is SGHDT and CDR2 is YYEEEE in the germline V gene. The CDR3 sequence is 15 residues long. The V and J ends lost 1 base and 3 bases respectively, with 11 bases between them. The CDR3 bases are TGTGCCAGCAGCTTGATTAGTTTGAACTACAATGAGCAGTTCTTC. This encodes CASSLISLNYNEQFF.

This chain uses TRBV19 with TRBJ2-5; D ambiguous. CDR1 LNHDA and CDR2 SQIVND come from the germline V gene (reference sequence). The V end was cut by 3 bases, the J end by 3 bases, with 8 bases between. The CDR3 runs to 13 residues. The CDR3 DNA is TGTGCCAGTAGTATTGACCAGGAAGAGACCCAGTACTTC. It yields the protein CASSIDQEETQYF.